What follows is one T cell receptor (beta chain) and its context. These data are taken from a study of shared clonotypes between healthy human individuals. A deep-level run was used for the assay. The repertoire was sequenced with immunoSEQ multiplex PCR; TCRdb's copy has only in-frame clones and lacks some. Seen here are around 200,000 clones, approximately 92% observed once, and the top ten hold around 0.067%. The CDR3 is made up of 18 amino acids. From germline, CDR1 is SNHLY and CDR2 FYNNEI. The V segment lost 5 bases and the J segment 0 bases; nucleotides outside the gene matches: 10. The chain has TRBV2 and TRBJ2-2; 9 positions match TRBD2. Sequenced material: naive CD4+ T cells sorted from blood. Indicated subset: CD45RA+ positively selected. The sequence derives from a woman younger than 45 in good health. CDR3 bases: TGTGCCAGCAGTCATGTGGGGGCGGGAGGGCCGAACACCGGGGAGCTGTTTTTT. Translated, it gives CASSHVGAGGPNTGELFF.